The subject of this entry is one T cell receptor (beta chain). The CDR3 covers 17 residues. Germline loops: CDR1 SGHRS, CDR2 YFSETQ. J lost 8 bases, V lost 4 bases, and 14 bases had no gene match. TCRdb used MiXCR to reprocess the RT-PCR reads, holding one entry per CDR3 protein. The table records approximately 720,000 distinct CDR3 sequences, approximately 15% of them present only once. The TCR sequence derives from a female donor in good health, serving as a healthy control. The chain recombines TRBV5-1 with TRBJ1-4; 10 bases match TRBD1. Input material: memory CD4+ T cells from blood. The CDR3 sequence is CASSLGQGLVAGEKLFF. CDR3 sequence (DNA): TGCGCCAGCAGCCTGGGACAGGGGCTAGTCGCGGGCGAAAAACTGTTTTTT.